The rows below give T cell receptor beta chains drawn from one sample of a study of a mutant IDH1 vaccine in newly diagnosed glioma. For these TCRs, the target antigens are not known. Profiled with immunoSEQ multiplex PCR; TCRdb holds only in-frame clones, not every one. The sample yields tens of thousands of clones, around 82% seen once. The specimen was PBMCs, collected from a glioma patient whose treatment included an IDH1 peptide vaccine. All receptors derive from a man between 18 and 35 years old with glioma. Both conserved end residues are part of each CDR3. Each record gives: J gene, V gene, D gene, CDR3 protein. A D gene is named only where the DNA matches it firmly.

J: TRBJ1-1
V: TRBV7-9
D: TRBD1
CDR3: CASKGARGEAFF

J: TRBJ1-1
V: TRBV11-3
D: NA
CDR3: CASSFTGNTEAFF

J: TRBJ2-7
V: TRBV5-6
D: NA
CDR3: CASSLIGGRDEQYF

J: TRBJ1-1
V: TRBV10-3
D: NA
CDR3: CAIREGEYTEAFF

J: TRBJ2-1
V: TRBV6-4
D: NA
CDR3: CASSERTAGEQFF

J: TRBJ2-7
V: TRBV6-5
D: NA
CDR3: CASSYSRAGYEQYF

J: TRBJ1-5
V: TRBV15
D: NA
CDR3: CATSRDASQPQHF

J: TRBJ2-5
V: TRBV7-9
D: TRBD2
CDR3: CASSLTSGIQETQYF

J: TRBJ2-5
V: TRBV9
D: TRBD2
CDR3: CASSVGGGTHGETQYF

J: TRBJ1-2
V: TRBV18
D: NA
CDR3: CASSPQGPGQNYGYTF

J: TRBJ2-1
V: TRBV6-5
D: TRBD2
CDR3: CASSYRAGGLFF

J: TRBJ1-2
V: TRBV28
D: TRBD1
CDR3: CASTPGRGRGYTF

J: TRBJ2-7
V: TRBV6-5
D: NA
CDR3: CASTNLYEQYF

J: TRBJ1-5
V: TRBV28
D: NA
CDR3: CASRVTVRGNQPQHF

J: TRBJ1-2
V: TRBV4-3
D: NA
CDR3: CASSQVADYSYGYTF

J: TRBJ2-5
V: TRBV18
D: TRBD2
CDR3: CASSTQRGGRETQYF

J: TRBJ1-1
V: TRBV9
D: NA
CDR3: CAKLLGIMNTEAFF

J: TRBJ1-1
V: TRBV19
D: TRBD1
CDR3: CASGTAGNTEAFF

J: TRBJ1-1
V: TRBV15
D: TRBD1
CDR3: CATSRDATGLEAFF

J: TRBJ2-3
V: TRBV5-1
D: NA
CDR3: CASSVTSPGRGEDTQYF

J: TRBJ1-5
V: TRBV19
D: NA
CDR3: CAGGGGLGRGQPQHF

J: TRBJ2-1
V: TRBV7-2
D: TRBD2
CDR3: CASSPRTSGGEQFF

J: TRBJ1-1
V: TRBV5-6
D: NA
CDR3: CASSLPEEYTEAFF

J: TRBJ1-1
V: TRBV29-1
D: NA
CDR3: CSVLETGLNTEAFF

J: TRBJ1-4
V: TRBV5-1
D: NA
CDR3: CASSLGDALNEKLFF

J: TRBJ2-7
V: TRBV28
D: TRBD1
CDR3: CASSPAGGEFEQYF

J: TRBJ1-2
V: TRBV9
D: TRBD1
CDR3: CASSEGTVNYGYTF

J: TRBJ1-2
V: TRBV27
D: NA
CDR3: CASRQGPTNYGYTF

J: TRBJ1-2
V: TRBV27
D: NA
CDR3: CASRPPRGIGLYGYTF

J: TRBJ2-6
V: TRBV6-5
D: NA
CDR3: CASSYSGSGANVLTF

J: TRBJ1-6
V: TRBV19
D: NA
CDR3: CASSPIWKASPLHF

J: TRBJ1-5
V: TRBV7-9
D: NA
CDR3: CASSFSGNQPQHF

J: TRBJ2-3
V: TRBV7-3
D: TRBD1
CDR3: CASSSSTGTGMDTQYF

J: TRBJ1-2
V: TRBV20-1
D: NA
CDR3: CSVFEYGYTF

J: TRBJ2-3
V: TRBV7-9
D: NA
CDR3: CASSYRGLDTQYF

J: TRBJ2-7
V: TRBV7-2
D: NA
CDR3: CASSSWPPRGYEQYF

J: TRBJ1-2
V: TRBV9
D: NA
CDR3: CASSALAEGAFFYGYTF

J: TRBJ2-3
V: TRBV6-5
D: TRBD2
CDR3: CASRVGGADTQYF

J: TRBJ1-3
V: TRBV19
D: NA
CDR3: CASNPTGVPGNTIYF

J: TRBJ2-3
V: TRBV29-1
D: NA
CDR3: CSVPDRSPLLDTQYF

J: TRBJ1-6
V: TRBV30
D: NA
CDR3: CAWSVPLSAGNSPLHF

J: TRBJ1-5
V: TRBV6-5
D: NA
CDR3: CASSYSQGPPQHF

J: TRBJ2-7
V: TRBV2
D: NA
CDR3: CAGGEDSYEQYF

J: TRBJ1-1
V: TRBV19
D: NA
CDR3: CASSRDYLEAFF